The 13 T cell receptor beta chains given below trace back to one sample, sequenced in a study of monozygotic twins with cystic fibrosis. Assay used: immunoSEQ multiplex PCR; TCRdb lists only in-frame clones, some missing. The table shows 39,000 or so clones, with approximately 90% occurring only once. The sequenced sample consisted of blood. These TCRs come from a boy aged 2 to 9 with cystic fibrosis.

The genes are TRBV5-1 and TRBJ1-4; the match to TRBD1 covers 9 bases. V gave up 3 bases and J gave up 7 bases; unmatched junction bases: 10. The germline V gene has CDR1 SGHRS and CDR2 YFSETQ. The CDR3 is 16 amino acids. The CDR3 loop is CASSSGTGTLGEKLFF. The CDR3 DNA follows: TGCGCCAGCAGCTCCGGGACAGGGACACTGGGTGAAAAACTGTTTTTT.

The rearrangement links TRBV19 to TRBJ1-1; D uncertain. The V and J ends lost 6 bases and 2 bases respectively, with 10 bases between them. The length of the CDR3 is 13 residues. CDR1 and CDR2 (germline): LNHDA, SQIVND (reference sequence). The CDR3 loop is CASSRAFNTEAFF. For the CDR3, the DNA is TGTGCCAGTAGCCGGGCATTTAACACTGAAGCTTTCTTT.

A single count supports this clone. This chain joins TRBV28 and TRBJ2-7, with TRBD2 as a possible D gene (6 bases). The V end was cut by 6 bases, the J end by 2 bases, with 14 bases between. The CDR3 consists of 14 residues. CDR1 is MDHEN, CDR2 SYDVKM, per germline. CDR3 loop: CASRPPGLTYEQYF. The DNA for the CDR3 is TGTGCCAGCAGGCCACCGGGACTGACCTACGAGCAGTACTTC.

This clone occurred a few times. The chain has TRBV12-5 and TRBJ1-2; D unclear. Looked up from germline, CDR1 is LGHNT and CDR2 is FRNRAP. CDR3 length: 12 amino acids. Trimming pared 5 bases from V and 6 bases from J, leaving 10 bases between. The CDR3 is CASGPGGDGYTF. The CDR3 DNA follows: TGTGCTAGTGGTCCGGGAGGAGATGGCTACACCTTC.

V gene TRBV6-5 combines with J gene TRBJ1-2, with D possibly matching TRBD1 (5 bases). The CDR3 runs 13 residues. Germline V gene data show CDR1 as MNHEY and CDR2 as SVGAGI. V gave up 8 bases and J gave up 7 bases, with 17 bases separating them. The DNA of the CDR3 is TGTGCCAGCCGGGCGGCAGGGATTCCTGGCTACACCTTC. Its translation is CASRAAGIPGYTF.

The J gene is TRBJ2-7, the V gene TRBV2; D is possibly TRBD2 (5 bases). V lost 3 bases and J lost 5, with 11 bases in between. The CDR3 length is 13 residues. Germline CDR1 and CDR2: SNHLY and FYNNEI. CDR3 sequence reads: CASSDGLADEQYF. The CDR3 region has the DNA TGTGCCAGCAGTGATGGGCTAGCTGACGAGCAGTACTTC.

In this sample, this clone turned up once. The rearrangement joins TRBV5-1 to TRBJ1-1, with D tentatively TRBD1 (6 bases). The V gene lost 4 bases and the J gene lost 0 bases, with 16 bases spanning the gap. The CDR3 consists of 16 residues. Germline loops: CDR1 SGHRS, CDR2 YFSETQ. The chain's CDR3 is CASSPALGALNTEAFF. The CDR3 coding sequence is TGCGCCAGCAGCCCCGCCTTGGGGGCCTTGAACACTGAAGCTTTCTTT.

V gene TRBV5-8 combines with J gene TRBJ1-2; 7 nucleotides match TRBD1. Germline CDR1 SGHTS, CDR2 YDEGEE. This CDR3 spans 13 amino acids. With V trimmed by 1 base and J by 8 bases, 5 bases remained unmatched. The CDR3 DNA reads TGTGCCAGCAGCTTGAGGACAGGAGGAGGCTACACCTTC. Its protein is CASSLRTGGGYTF.

The chain has TRBV11-3 and TRBJ1-1; D unresolved. Germline CDR1 reads SGHNT; CDR2 reads YENEEA. Trimming stripped 1 base from V and 8 bases from J, with 11 bases between. The CDR3 spans 13 residues. CDR3 DNA sequence: TGTGCCAGCAGCTTAGGGGCTCTAGGAGAAGCTTTCTTT. Protein: CASSLGALGEAFF.

This sequence joins TRBV28 and TRBJ1-5, with D unclear. V gave up 9 bases and J gave up 1 base, with 16 bases separating them. The CDR3 runs 15 residues. In germline, CDR1 is MDHEN, CDR2 SYDVKM. CDR3 loop: CASIEAYGSNQPQHF. The CDR3, as DNA: TGTGCCAGTATAGAAGCCTATGGGAGCAATCAGCCCCAGCATTTT.

The chain uses TRBV4-3 and TRBJ2-7; the D gene is possibly TRBD1 (6 bases). The CDR3 totals 17 residues. The germline V gene has CDR1 LGHNA and CDR2 YSLEER. V lost 5 bases, J lost 2 bases, and 22 bases lay in between. The CDR3 sequence is CASSSQGAGAATYEQYF. For the CDR3, the DNA is TGCGCCAGCAGCTCGCAAGGAGCAGGGGCCGCAACCTACGAGCAGTACTTC.

The rearrangement joins TRBV9 to TRBJ2-1; D is ambiguous. Germline V gene data show CDR1 as SGDLS and CDR2 as YYNGEE. This CDR3 has 18 amino acids. Trimming took off 0 bases at V and 2 bases at J, with 18 bases between the two ends. The CDR3 region is CASSVGDLGSWTYNEQFF. The CDR3 DNA sequence: TGTGCCAGCAGCGTAGGGGATTTGGGGTCTTGGACCTACAATGAGCAGTTCTTC.

This clone was counted a single time. The V and J genes are TRBV5-1 and TRBJ2-1; 7 bases line up with TRBD2. The ends lost 0 bases at V and 8 bases at J; junction bases unmatched: 5. The CDR3 is 14 amino acids. Germline assignment: CDR1 SGHRS and CDR2 YFSETQ. CDR3 sequence (DNA): TGCGCCAGCAGCTTGGCAGCTAGCGGTGATGAGCAGTTCTTC. This encodes CASSLAASGDEQFF.